These 27 T cell receptor beta chains were all obtained from the same sample, sequenced in a study of regulatory T cells in long-lasting Graves disease. The TCR beta library used iRepertoire HTBI primers with Arm-PCR amplification of CDR3. TCRdb passed the multiplex PCR reads through MiXCR, listing each CDR3 protein once. The sample includes about 460,000 distinct CDR3 sequences, approximately 23% of them seen just once. Time point here: persistent/refractory GD, antithyroid drugs over 5 years with positive TRAb. PBMCs provided the RNA from which the TCR library was made. Sequenced here: peripheral blood mononuclear cells (PBMCs), sampled when the disease was refractory, from a patient treated with antithyroid drugs. All receptors derive from a female donor with Graves disease.

This clonotype was observed many times. V and J are TRBV7-2 and TRBJ2-1, with D perhaps matching TRBD2 (7 bases). The length of the CDR3 is 15 residues. Germline CDR1 is SGHTA and CDR2 is FQGNSA. The V gene lost 4 bases and the J gene lost 7 bases, with 17 bases spanning the gap. CDR3 bases: TGTGCCAGCAGCTGGGCGGGGGCCTTGGTGAATGAGCAGTTCTTC. Translating gives CASSWAGALVNEQFF.

In its sample, this clonotype was seen many times. The chain is built from TRBV12-3 or TRBV12-4 and TRBJ1-6; D might be TRBD1 (5 bases). With 5 bases removed from V and 8 bases from J, the gap between germline ends came to 16 bases. The length of the CDR3 is 15 residues. CDR3 in DNA: TGTGCCAGCAGTCCCCGACGGGGCGACGATTCACCCCTCCACTTT. Its translation is CASSPRRGDDSPLHF.

The rearrangement joins TRBV7-9 to TRBJ2-5; TRBD2 matches at 14 bases. The CDR3 totals 16 residues. Germline V gene data show CDR1 as SEHNR and CDR2 as FQNEAQ (reference sequence). Trimming removed 5 bases from V and 5 bases from J; junction bases left unmatched: 7. The CDR3 here is CASSPKRTSGGETQYF. CDR3 in DNA: TGTGCCAGCAGCCCAAAGCGGACTAGCGGGGGGGAGACCCAGTACTTC.

This clonotype was recorded at least ten times. The rearrangement uses TRBV6-5 and TRBJ1-5; D is possibly TRBD1 (5 bases). V lost 0 bases and J 7 bases, leaving 13 bases between the germline ends. The CDR3 is 15 residues long. Germline CDR1 reads MNHEY; CDR2 reads SVGAGI. The CDR3 loop is CASSYSNNGGQPQHF. In DNA, the CDR3 is TGTGCCAGCAGTTACTCAAATAACGGGGGACAGCCCCAGCATTTT.

This clonotype has ten or more counts. V gene TRBV2 combines with J gene TRBJ2-2; no reliable D call. The V gene's germline CDR1 is SNHLY and CDR2 FYNNEI. V lost 7 bases and J lost 1, with 7 bases in between. This CDR3 region has 13 residues. The CDR3 bases are TGTGCCAGCAACAAACAGAACACCGGGGAGCTGTTTTTT. It translates to CASNKQNTGELFF.

This chain uses TRBV7-3 with TRBJ2-3; no reliable D call. V was trimmed by 5 bases and J by 2 bases, leaving 17 bases between them. Germline V gene data show CDR1 as SGHTA and CDR2 as FQGTGA. This CDR3 has 16 amino acids. The CDR3 coding sequence is TGTGCCAGCAGCCCCGCGGTCGGACCGCCCACAGATACGCAGTATTTT. Translated, it gives CASSPAVGPPTDTQYF.

V and J are TRBV3-1 and TRBJ2-2, with TRBD1 matching over 10 bases. Germline CDR1 and CDR2: LGHDT and YNNKEL (reference sequence). With V trimmed by 3 bases and J by 8 bases, 6 bases remained unmatched. This CDR3 spans 15 amino acids. CDR3 bases: TGTGCCAGCAGCCAGGCTGACAGGGGGCTTGGGGAGCTGTTTTTT. Translated, it gives CASSQADRGLGELFF.

This chain joins TRBV12-3 or TRBV12-4 and TRBJ1-3; maybe TRBD1 (5 bases). This CDR3 is 12 amino acids long. Trimming pared 8 bases from V and 2 bases from J, leaving 7 bases between. The CDR3 nucleotides are TGTGCCAGCCAGGGACCTGGAAACACCATATATTTT. Its translation is CASQGPGNTIYF.

This clonotype appeared many times. The rearrangement uses TRBV9 and TRBJ2-5; the D call may be TRBD1 or TRBD2 (6 bases each). Trimming left V 6 bases short and J 5 bases short, with 17 bases between. The CDR3 sequence is 14 residues long. Germline V lookup: CDR1 SGDLS, CDR2 YYNGEE. The CDR3 loop is CASNQGGFGETQYF. For the CDR3, the DNA is TGTGCCAGCAACCAAGGGGGGTTTGGGGAGACCCAGTACTTC.

Only a few counts were recorded for this clonotype. V is TRBV7-2 and J is TRBJ1-5; 9 bases are a match to TRBD1. The CDR3 extends over 17 amino acids. V gave up 5 bases and J gave up 5 bases; unmatched junction bases: 13. The germline gives CDR1 SGHTA, CDR2 FQGNSA. The CDR3 coding sequence is TGTGCCAGCAGCCTACACGGACAGGGGATGGGCTATCAGCCCCAGCATTTT. Translation: CASSLHGQGMGYQPQHF.

This clonotype was found a few times. This chain uses TRBV2 with TRBJ2-1; 13 bases agree with TRBD2. The CDR3 covers 17 residues. After removal of 0 bases from V and 10 bases from J, the junction contained 9 bases not matched to a gene. CDR1 is SNHLY and CDR2 is FYNNEI in the germline V gene. DNA for the CDR3: TGTGCCAGCAGTGAAGCGCTAGGACTAGCGGGAGAAAAAGAGCAGTTCTTC. Protein: CASSEALGLAGEKEQFF.

This clonotype was observed a handful of times. J is TRBJ2-3 and V is TRBV10-3; 8 bases align to TRBD2. Germline CDR1 and CDR2: ENHRY and SYGVKD. This CDR3 region has 15 residues. V lost 3 bases to trimming and J lost 0 bases; unmatched junction nucleotides: 2. The CDR3 region has the DNA TGTGCCATCAGTGATAGCGGGACCAGCACAGATACGCAGTATTTT. This gives the protein CAISDSGTSTDTQYF.

In its sample, this clonotype was seen many times. The chain uses TRBV7-2 and TRBJ1-2; D remains unclear. CDR1 and CDR2 (germline): SGHTA, FQGNSA. The CDR3 runs 15 residues. Between the trimmed V and J ends, which lost 4 bases and 5 bases, there was a span of 17 bases. The CDR3 protein is CASSWLGSSEYGYTF. The CDR3 DNA follows: TGTGCCAGCAGCTGGTTAGGGAGCTCGGAGTATGGCTACACCTTC.

In its sample, this clonotype was seen a few times. The J gene is TRBJ2-7, the V gene TRBV7-9; 9 positions match TRBD1. The CDR3 covers 16 residues. The germline gives CDR1 SEHNR, CDR2 FQNEAQ (reference sequence). Trimming removed 4 bases from V and 5 bases from J; junction bases left unmatched: 12. For the CDR3, the DNA is TGTGCCAGCAGCTCAGCTACAGGGGGCAGGGGAGACGAGCAGTACTTC. Amino acid sequence: CASSSATGGRGDEQYF.

The V gene is TRBV9, the J gene TRBJ2-7; 10 bases are a match to TRBD2. Germline trimming cut 3 bases from V and 2 bases from J; bases unmatched to any gene: 11. Germline V CDR1 and CDR2: SGDLS, YYNGEE. This CDR3 has 17 residues. CDR3 region: CASSAAPLSGGAYEQYF. The CDR3 coding sequence is TGTGCCAGCAGCGCTGCCCCACTCAGCGGGGGGGCCTACGAGCAGTACTTC.

This clonotype was seen many times. This chain joins TRBV15 and TRBJ1-4; unclear D gene. CDR1 and CDR2 from the germline V gene are LNHNV and YYDKDF (reference sequence). The CDR3 is 14 amino acids. Trimming pared 7 bases from V and 0 bases from J, leaving 9 bases between. Written as DNA, the CDR3 is TGTGCCACCACAACCCGGGCAACTAATGAAAAACTGTTTTTT. Amino acids: CATTTRATNEKLFF.

The chain carries TRBV19 and TRBJ1-1, with a possible D match to TRBD1 (6 bases). V lost 3 bases, J lost 6 bases, and 14 bases lay in between. Germline V CDR1 and CDR2: LNHDA, SQIVND (reference sequence). This CDR3 has 14 amino acids. The CDR3 spells CASSIGRGSSEAFF. In DNA, the CDR3 is TGTGCCAGTAGTATCGGCAGGGGTAGCTCTGAAGCTTTCTTT. Together with reference TRBV19 and TRBJ1-1, the CDR3 gives the full variable domain: DGGITQSPKYLFRKEGQNVTLSCEQNLNHDAMYWYRQDPGQGLRLIYYSQIVNDFQKGDIAEGYSVSREKKESFPLTVTSAQKNPTAFYLCASSIGRGSSEAFFGQGTRLTVV.

In this sample, this clonotype turned up many times. The CDR3 region is CSVATDRGEATF. The CDR3 DNA follows: TGCAGCGTCGCGACTGACAGGGGAGAGGCCACCTTC. The rearrangement uses TRBV29-1 and TRBJ1-2; 8 positions match TRBD1. The V and J ends lost 6 bases and 13 bases, in that order; junction bases with no gene match: 13. Germline assignment: CDR1 SQVTM and CDR2 ANQGSEA. The CDR3 length is 12 residues.

This clonotype was seen ten or more times. CDR3 sequence reads: CASRTYTAEAFF. In nucleotides, the CDR3 is TGTGCCAGCAGGACATACACAGCGGAAGCTTTCTTT. The J gene is TRBJ1-1, the V gene TRBV12-3 or TRBV12-4; D is ambiguous. V was cut by 6 bases and J by 8 bases, with 13 bases left in between. The CDR3 length is 12 residues.

This clonotype occurred many times. The junction shows a germline mismatch at one end, possibly a read error. This chain joins TRBV11-2 and TRBJ2-7, with D perhaps being TRBD1 or TRBD2 (5 bases each). The CDR3 spans 13 residues. From germline, CDR1 is SGHAT and CDR2 FQNNGV. The CDR3 DNA reads TGTGCCAGCAGCTCCCGGGACCGCCAATCGTCAGACTTC. Its translation is CASSSRDRQSSDF. The entire variable domain, with the rest obtained from reference TRBV11-2 and TRBJ2-7, is as follows: EAGVAQSPRYKIIEKRQSVAFWCNPISGHATLYWYQQILGQGPKLLIQFQNNGVVDDSQLPKDRFSAERLKGVDSTLKIQPAKLEDSAVYLCASSSRDRQSSDFGPGTRLTVT.

This clonotype was counted ten times or more. The chain has TRBV3-1 and TRBJ2-5; 9 bases line up with TRBD1. V dropped 4 bases and J dropped 6; count of bases not matched to a gene: 6. The germline V gene encodes CDR1 LGHDT and CDR2 YNNKEL (reference sequence). The CDR3 runs to 14 residues. The CDR3 DNA sequence: TGTGCCAGCAGCCCCGGGACAGGGATGCAGACCCAGTACTTC. Residues: CASSPGTGMQTQYF.

This clonotype was seen a few times. This chain links TRBV11-3 with TRBJ1-2; the match to TRBD1 covers 8 bases. The germline CDR1 and CDR2 sequences are SGHNT and YENEEA. Trimming took 3 bases from V and 7 from J; bases not matched to a gene: 7. The CDR3 is 14 residues long. As DNA, the CDR3 is TGTGCCAGCAGCTTGGTAGGACAGGGACCTGGCTACACCTTC. Amino acids: CASSLVGQGPGYTF.

This clonotype was recorded at least ten times. This chain joins TRBV19 and TRBJ1-2; D uncertain. CDR3 length: 12 residues. Trimming pared 9 bases from V and 5 bases from J, leaving 13 bases between. Germline CDR1 LNHDA, CDR2 SQIVND (reference sequence). The CDR3 here is CASSSGLYGYTF. DNA of the CDR3: TGTGCCAGCAGTTCGGGTCTTTATGGCTACACCTTC.

About this clonotype: One base away lies a much larger clone, so this may be a sequencing read error. J is TRBJ1-4 and V is TRBV27; TRBD1 matches 7 bases. V trimming: 7 bases; J trimming: 7 bases; junction bases outside the gene matches: 9. The germline gives CDR1 MNHEY, CDR2 SMNVEV (reference sequence). This CDR3 region has 14 residues. The CDR3 loop is CASTLQGVPEKLFF. CDR3 DNA sequence: TGTGCCAGCACTCTTCAGGGGGTCCCTGAAAAACTGTTTTTT.

This clonotype has at least ten counts. The rearrangement uses TRBV28 and TRBJ2-7; a weak D match, TRBD1 (6 bases). The CDR3 length is 14 residues. From germline, CDR1 is MDHEN and CDR2 SYDVKM. V lost 6 bases and J 1 base, leaving 13 bases between the germline ends. The CDR3 region has the DNA TGTGCCAGCAGCCCCGGGACACATTCCTACGAGCAGTACTTC. It yields the protein CASSPGTHSYEQYF. Supplemented by reference TRBV28 and TRBJ2-7, the full variable domain reads DVKVTQSSRYLVKRTGEKVFLECVQDMDHENMFWYRQDPGLGLRLIYFSYDVKMKEKGDIPEGYSVSREKKERFSLILESASTNQTSMYLCASSPGTHSYEQYFGPGTRLTVT.

This clonotype was seen only a few times. The chain links TRBV11-2 to TRBJ2-2; 10 positions match TRBD1. The CDR3 is 17 amino acids. CDR1 is SGHAT and CDR2 is FQNNGV in the germline V gene. The V and J ends lost 7 bases and 6 bases, in that order; junction bases with no gene match: 14. The CDR3 region has the DNA TGTGCCAGCATCCGACACACAGGACAGGGGGGGGCCGGGGAGCTGTTTTTT. It specifies CASIRHTGQGGAGELFF.

This chain joins TRBV19 and TRBJ2-1; 7 bases are a match to TRBD2. Germline CDR1 is LNHDA and CDR2 is SQIVND (reference sequence). This CDR3 is 15 amino acids long. Trimming at V came to 5 bases and at J to 10 bases, leaving 14 bases not matched to a gene. CDR3 nucleotide sequence: TGTGCCAGTAGTCTGGGGAGCGGGAAGGTATACGAGCAGTTCTTC. It codes for CASSLGSGKVYEQFF.